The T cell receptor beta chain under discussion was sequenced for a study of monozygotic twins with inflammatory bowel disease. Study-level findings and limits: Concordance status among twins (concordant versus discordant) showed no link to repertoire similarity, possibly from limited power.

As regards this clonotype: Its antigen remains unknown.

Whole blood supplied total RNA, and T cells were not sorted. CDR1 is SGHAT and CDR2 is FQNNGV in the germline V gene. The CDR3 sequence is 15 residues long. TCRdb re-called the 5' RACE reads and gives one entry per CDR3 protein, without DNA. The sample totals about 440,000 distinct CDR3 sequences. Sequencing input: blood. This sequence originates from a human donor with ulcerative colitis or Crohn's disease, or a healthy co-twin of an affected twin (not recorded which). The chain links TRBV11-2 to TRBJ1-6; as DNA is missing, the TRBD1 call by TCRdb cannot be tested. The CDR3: CASSLEGQAGSPHHF.